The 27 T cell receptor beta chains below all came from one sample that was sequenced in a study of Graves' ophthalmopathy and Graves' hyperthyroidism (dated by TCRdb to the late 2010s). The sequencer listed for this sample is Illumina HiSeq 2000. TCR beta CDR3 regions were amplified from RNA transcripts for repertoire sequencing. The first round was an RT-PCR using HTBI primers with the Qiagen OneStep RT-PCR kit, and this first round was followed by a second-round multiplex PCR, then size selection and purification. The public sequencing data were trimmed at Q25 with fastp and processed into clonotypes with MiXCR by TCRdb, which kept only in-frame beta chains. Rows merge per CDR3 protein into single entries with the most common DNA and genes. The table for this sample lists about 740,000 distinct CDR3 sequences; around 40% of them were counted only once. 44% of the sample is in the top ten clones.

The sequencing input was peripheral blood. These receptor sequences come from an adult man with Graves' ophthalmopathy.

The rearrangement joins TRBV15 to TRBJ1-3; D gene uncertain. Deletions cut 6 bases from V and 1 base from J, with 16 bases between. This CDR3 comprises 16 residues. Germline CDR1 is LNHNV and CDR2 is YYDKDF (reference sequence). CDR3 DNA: TGTGCCACCAGTAGTACGCTGCCGTCTTCTGGAAACACCATATATTTT. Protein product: CATSSTLPSSGNTIYF.

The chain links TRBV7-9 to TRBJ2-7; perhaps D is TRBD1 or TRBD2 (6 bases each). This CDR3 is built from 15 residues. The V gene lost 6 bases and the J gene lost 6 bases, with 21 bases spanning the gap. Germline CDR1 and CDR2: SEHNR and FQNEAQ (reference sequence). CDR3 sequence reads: CASSYSLGGRGEQYF. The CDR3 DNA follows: TGTGCCAGCAGTTACTCCCTAGGGGGGCGCGGCGAGCAGTACTTC.

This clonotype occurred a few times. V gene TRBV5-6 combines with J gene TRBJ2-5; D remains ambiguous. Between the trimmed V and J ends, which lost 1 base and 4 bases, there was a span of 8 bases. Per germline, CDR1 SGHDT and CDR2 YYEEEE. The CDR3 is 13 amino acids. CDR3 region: CASSLTGPETQYF. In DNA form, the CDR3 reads TGTGCCAGCAGCTTGACGGGTCCAGAGACCCAGTACTTC.

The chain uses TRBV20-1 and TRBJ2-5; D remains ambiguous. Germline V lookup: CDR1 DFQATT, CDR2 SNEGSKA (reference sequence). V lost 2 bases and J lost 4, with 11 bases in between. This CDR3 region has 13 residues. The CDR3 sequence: CSARTGESETQYF. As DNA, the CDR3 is TGCAGTGCTAGAACTGGGGAATCAGAGACCCAGTACTTC.

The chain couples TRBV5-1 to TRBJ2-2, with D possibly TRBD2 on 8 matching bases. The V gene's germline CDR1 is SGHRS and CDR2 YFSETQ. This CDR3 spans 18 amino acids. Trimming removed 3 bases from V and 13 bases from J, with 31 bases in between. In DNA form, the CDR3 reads TGCGCCAGCAGCTGGAGTACAGGGGCGTTTCCCGGGGGGGCCCGGCTGTTTTTT. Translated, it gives CASSWSTGAFPGGARLFF.

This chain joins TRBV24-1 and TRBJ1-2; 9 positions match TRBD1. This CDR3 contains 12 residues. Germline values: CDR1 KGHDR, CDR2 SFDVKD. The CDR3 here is CASSGQGHGYTF. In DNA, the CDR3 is TGTGCTAGTTCGGGACAGGGTCATGGCTACACCTTC.

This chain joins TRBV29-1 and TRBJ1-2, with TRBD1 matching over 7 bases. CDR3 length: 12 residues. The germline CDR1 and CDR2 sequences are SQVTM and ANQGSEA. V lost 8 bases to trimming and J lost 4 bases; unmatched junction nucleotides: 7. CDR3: CSSATGSYGYTF. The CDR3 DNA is TGCAGCAGTGCGACAGGGTCCTATGGCTACACCTTC.

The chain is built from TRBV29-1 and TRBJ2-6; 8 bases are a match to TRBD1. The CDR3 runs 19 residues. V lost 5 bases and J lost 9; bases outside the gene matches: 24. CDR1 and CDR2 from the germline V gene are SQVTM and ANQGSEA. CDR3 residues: CSVQTGDISGDSSINVLTF. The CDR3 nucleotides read TGCAGCGTTCAGACAGGGGACATTTCGGGGGACTCCTCCATCAACGTCCTGACTTTC.

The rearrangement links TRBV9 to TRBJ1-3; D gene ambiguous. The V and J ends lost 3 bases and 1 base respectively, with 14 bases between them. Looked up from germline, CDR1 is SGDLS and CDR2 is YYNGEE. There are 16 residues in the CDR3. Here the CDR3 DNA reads TGTGCCAGCAGCGATGTGGCTCGAACTTCTGGAAACACCATATATTTT. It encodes CASSDVARTSGNTIYF. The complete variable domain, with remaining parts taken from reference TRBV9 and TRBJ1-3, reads DSGVTQTPKHLITATGQRVTLRCSPRSGDLSVYWYQQSLDQGLQFLIQYYNGEERAKGNILERFSAQQFPDLHSELNLSSLELGDSALYFCASSDVARTSGNTIYFGEGSWLTVV.

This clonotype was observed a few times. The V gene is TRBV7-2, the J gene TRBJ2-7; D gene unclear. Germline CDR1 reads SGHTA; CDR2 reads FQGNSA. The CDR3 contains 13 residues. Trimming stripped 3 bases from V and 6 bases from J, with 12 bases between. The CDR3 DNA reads TGTGCCAGCAGCTTCCGACTGGAACTCGAGCAGTACTTC. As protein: CASSFRLELEQYF.

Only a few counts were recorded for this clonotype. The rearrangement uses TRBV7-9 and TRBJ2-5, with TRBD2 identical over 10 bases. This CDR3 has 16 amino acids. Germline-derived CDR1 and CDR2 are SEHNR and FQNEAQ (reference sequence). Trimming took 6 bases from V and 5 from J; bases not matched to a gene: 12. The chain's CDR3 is CASSLRLAGVQETQYF. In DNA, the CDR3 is TGTGCCAGCAGTTTAAGGCTAGCGGGAGTGCAGGAGACCCAGTACTTC.

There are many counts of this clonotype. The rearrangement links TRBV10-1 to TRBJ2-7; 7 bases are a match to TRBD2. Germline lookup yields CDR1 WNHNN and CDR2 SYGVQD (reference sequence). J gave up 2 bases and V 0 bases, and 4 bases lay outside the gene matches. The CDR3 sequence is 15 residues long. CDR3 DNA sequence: TGCGCCAGCAGTGAGTCGGACGGGGGGACCTACGAGCAGTACTTC. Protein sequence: CASSESDGGTYEQYF.

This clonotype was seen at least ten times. The CDR3 bases are TGTGCCATCAGTGAGTCAGGTGCAGGGCCTGGAAACACCATATATTTT. Amino acids: CAISESGAGPGNTIYF. This chain links TRBV10-3 with TRBJ1-3, with D maybe TRBD1 (5 bases). Germline-derived CDR1 and CDR2 are ENHRY and SYGVKD. V lost 0 bases and J 2 bases, leaving 11 bases between the germline ends. The CDR3 has 16 residues.

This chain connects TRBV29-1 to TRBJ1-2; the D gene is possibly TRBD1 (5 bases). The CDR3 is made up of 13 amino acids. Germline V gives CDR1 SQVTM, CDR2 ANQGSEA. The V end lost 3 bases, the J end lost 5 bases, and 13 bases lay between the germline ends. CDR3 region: CSVDEQGSYGYTF. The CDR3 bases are TGCAGCGTTGATGAGCAGGGCTCGTATGGCTACACCTTC.

The CDR3 loop is CASSLEGYGSNQPQYF. CDR3 bases: TGTGCCAGCAGCTTAGAGGGCTATGGGAGCAATCAGCCCCAGTACTTC. The genes are TRBV7-6 and TRBJ1-5; possible D gene TRBD2, 5 bases. The J call is doubtful: the DNA matches TRBJ2-5 better. Germline values: CDR1 SGHVS, CDR2 FNYEAQ. This CDR3 is 16 amino acids long.

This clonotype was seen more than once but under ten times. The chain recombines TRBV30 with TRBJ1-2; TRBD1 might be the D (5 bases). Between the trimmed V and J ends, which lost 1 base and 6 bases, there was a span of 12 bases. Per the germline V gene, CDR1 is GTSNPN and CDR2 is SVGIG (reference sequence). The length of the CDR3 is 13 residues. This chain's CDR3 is CAWSAGNLDGYTF. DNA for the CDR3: TGTGCCTGGAGTGCAGGGAACTTAGATGGCTACACCTTC.

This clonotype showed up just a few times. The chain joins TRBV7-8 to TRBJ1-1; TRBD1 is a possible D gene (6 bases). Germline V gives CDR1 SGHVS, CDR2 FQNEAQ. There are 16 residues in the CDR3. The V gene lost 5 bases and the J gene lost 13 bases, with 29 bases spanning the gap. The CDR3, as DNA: TGTGCCAGCAGCCCTAGTAGTATCTCGGGACACAGCATTGGTTTCTTT. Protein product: CASSPSSISGHSIGFF.

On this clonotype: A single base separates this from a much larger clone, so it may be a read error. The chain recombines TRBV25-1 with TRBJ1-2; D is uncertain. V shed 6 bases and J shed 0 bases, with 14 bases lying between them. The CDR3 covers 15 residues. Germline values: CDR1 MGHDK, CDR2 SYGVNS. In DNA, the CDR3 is TGTGCCAGCAGCTTAATGGCAGAAACTAACTATGGCTACACCTTC. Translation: CASSLMAETNYGYTF.

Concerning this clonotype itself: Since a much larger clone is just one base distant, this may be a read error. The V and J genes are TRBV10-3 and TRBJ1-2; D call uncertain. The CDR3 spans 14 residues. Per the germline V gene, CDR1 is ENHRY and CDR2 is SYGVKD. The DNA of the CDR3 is TGTGCCATATTTAGACAAGACCATAACTGTGGCTACACCTTC. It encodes CAIFRQDHNCGYTF.

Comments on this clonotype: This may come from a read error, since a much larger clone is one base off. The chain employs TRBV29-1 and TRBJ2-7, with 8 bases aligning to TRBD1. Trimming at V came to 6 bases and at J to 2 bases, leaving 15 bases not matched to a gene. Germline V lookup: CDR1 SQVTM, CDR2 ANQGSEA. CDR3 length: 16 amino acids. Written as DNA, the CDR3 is TGCAGCGTCATATCTGCACCGGGACAGGAGACCTACGAGCAGTACTTC. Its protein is CSVISAPGQETYEQYF.

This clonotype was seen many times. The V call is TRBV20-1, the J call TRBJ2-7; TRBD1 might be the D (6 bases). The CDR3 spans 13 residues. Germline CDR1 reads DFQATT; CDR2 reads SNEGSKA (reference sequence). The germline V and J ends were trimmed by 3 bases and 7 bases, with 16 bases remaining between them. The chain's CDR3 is CSASGSLRGEQYF. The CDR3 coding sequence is TGCAGTGCTAGTGGTTCGCTGAGGGGGGAGCAGTACTTC.

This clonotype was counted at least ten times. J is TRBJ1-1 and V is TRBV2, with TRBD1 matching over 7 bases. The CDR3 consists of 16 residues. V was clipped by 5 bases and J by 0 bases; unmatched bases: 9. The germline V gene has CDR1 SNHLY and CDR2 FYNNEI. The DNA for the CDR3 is TGTGCCAGCAGTCTGACAGGGCCTGAGGTGAACACTGAAGCTTTCTTT. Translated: CASSLTGPEVNTEAFF.

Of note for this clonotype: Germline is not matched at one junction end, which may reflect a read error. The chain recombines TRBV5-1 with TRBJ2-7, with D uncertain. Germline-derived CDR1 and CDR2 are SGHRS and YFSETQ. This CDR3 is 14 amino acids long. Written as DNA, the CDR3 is TGTGCCAGCAGCTTAGATATTACGGCGTACGAGCAGTACTTC. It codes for CASSLDITAYEQYF.

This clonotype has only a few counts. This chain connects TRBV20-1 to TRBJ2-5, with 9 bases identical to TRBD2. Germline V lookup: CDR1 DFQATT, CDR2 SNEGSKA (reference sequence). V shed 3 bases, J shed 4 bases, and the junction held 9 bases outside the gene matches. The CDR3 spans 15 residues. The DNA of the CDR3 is TGCAGTGCTAGTGTGGGGTTAGCGGGAGTAGAGACCCAGTACTTC. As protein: CSASVGLAGVETQYF.

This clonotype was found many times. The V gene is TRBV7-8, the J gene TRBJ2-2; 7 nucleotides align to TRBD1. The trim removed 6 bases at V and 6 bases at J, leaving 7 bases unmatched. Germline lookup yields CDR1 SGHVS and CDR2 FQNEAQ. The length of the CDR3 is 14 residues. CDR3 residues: CASREDRSAGELFF. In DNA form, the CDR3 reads TGTGCCAGCAGAGAGGACAGGTCGGCCGGGGAGCTGTTTTTT.

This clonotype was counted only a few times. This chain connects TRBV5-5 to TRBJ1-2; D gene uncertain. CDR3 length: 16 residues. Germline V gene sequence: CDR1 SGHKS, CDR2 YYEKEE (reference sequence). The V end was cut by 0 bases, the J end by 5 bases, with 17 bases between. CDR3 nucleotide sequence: TGTGCCAGCAGCTTGGTTGCGGCAGTTGTATATTATGGCTACACCTTC. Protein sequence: CASSLVAAVVYYGYTF.

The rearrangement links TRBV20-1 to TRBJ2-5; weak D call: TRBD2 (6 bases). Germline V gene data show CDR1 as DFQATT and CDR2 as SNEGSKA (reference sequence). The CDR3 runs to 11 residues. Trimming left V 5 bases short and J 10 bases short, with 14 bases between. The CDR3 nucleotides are TGCAGTGCTTTAGGTGGCGGGGTCCAGTACTTC. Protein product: CSALGGGVQYF.